The entry that follows covers one TCR beta chain sequence. After removal of 4 bases from V and 2 bases from J, the junction contained 19 bases not matched to a gene. Germline assignment: CDR1 MDHEN and CDR2 SYDVKM. The CDR3 covers 21 residues. Here immunoSEQ multiplex PCR was the method, and the copy in TCRdb shows in-frame clones only, minus some. The top ten clones hold about 1.6% of a sample with 250,000 or so clones, 85% to 90% of them seen once. The record originates from a study of blood T cell repertoires in COVID-19. The V and J genes are TRBV28 and TRBJ2-1, with 11 bases fitting TRBD2. This TCR was sampled from a woman in her 50s who had recovered from COVID-19. The sample comprised PBMCs or T cells enriched from blood (not recorded which). The CDR3 here is CASSSPHHGGLAGGTYNEQFF. The DNA for the CDR3 is TGTGCCAGCAGTTCCCCACACCACGGGGGGCTAGCGGGAGGTACCTACAATGAGCAGTTCTTC.